The TCR beta chain under discussion was sequenced for a study of blood T cells in healthy people across ages. The authors ran a second PCR of about 6 to 11 cycles using a sample-barcoded 5' primer and a J-beta primer mix. Each CDR3 protein gets one entry after TCRdb re-called the 5' RACE reads with MiXCR. Here the sample spans 540,000 or so distinct CDR3 sequences, approximately 25% being singletons. This clonotype has only a few counts. This CDR3 is built from 13 residues. The germline V and J ends were trimmed by 0 bases and 7 bases, with 9 bases remaining between them. From germline, CDR1 is SGHTA and CDR2 FQGNSA.

The sequenced sample consisted of blood. The receptor comes from a woman between 65 and 79 years old in good health. V gene TRBV7-2 combines with J gene TRBJ2-5; D perhaps matches TRBD2 (6 bases). The CDR3 coding sequence is TGTGCCAGCAGCTTAGCCCACGGGGGGACCCAGTACTTC. Translation: CASSLAHGGTQYF.